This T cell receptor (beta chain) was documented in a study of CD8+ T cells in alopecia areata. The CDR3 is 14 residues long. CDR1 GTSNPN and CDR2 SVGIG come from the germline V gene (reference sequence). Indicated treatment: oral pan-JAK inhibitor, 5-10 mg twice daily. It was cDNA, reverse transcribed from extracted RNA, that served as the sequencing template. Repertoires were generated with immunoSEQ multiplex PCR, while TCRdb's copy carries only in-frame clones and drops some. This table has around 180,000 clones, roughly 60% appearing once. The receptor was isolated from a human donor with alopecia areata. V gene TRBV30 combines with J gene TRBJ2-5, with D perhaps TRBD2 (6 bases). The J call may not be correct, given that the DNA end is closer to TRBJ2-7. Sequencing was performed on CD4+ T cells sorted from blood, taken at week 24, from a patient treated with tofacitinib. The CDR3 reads CAWKLRGGSYEQYF. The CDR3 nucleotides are TGTGCCTGGAAGTTAAGGGGAGGATCCTACGAGCAGTACTTC.